This TCR beta chain derives from a study of vaccination effects on CD4 cells after COVID-19 (dated by TCRdb to 2022 to 2024). About the study as a whole: Post-vaccine samples across the study were collected a median of 72 days after the second dose, with a range of 14 to 241. In both COVID-19 convalescent patients and infection-naive vaccine recipients, the study compared SARS-CoV-2 spike-specific CD4+ TCR repertoires from before mRNA vaccination with those from after it. Altogether, 10 COVID-19 convalescent patients and several SARS-CoV-2-naive healthy vaccine recipients made up the full study. In the study, cultures from other donors were sequenced using the Oncomine TCR Beta short-read assay on an Illumina iSeq 100. The study at large found these results: The study was limited by a small number of convalescent patients and lacked early post-infection timepoints. In healthy vaccine recipients, vaccine-induced clones were almost all SARS-CoV-2 mono-reactive, with only 1 of 255 cross-reactive with common cold coronaviruses. Clones induced by infection and clones induced by vaccination both contracted markedly at late timepoints after vaccination, which fits with T cell responses waning over time.

A word on this clone: The clone's antigen remains unknown. No quality values exist for individual bases; no much larger clone is one base distant.

Relative to germline, V is missing 4 bases and J is missing 2 bases, with 7 bases of the junction outside any gene match. CDR1 LGHDT and CDR2 YNNKEL are derived from the germline V gene (reference sequence). The CDR3 has 15 amino acids, counting the end cysteine and phenylalanine. The sequence is cut down to CDR3 DNA, 45 bases in frame from base 1. Preparation of the library involved the immunoSEQ multiplex PCR assay. DNA from the cultured, isolated CD4+ T cells was subjected to TCR beta CDR3 sequencing. The source study handled its data this way. The analysis removed non-productive TCR sequences, trimmed reads to the CDR3 region, and retained only CDR3s that were 7 or more amino acids long. The MANAFEST web app was used to pick out antigen-specific clonotypes by comparing their expansion in peptide wells with that in reference cultures. To count as positive, a clone had to show expansion at FDR<0.05 compared with the reference and with all other wells, an odds ratio above 5, and a frequency above 0.1% in two replicate wells. A clonotype was called cross-reactive if it was significantly expanded both in SARS-CoV-2 spike wells and in at least one common cold coronavirus spike condition. Levenshtein distance calculated with the stringdist R package was used to assess CDR3 similarity, and unrooted trees were constructed with ape in R 3.6.1. What TCRdb holds here is the immuneACCESS table cut down to in-frame rearrangements. Part of the clones is not present; checked against another copy, under half of the missing clones reflect an unresolved V gene, and the others are unexplained. V and J calls and clone size are copied from that table; D and trimming were computed from the DNA. This sample holds approximately 16,000 clones; 65% to 75% were observed only once. The top ten hold 23% of the sample.

In the ViraFEST assay, PBMC were stimulated with viral peptide pools, and antigen-specific CD4+ T cell clonotypes were then identified by expansion using TCR sequencing. After roughly 11 days of culture, CD4+ T cells were isolated with the EasySep CD4+ T cell isolation kit. Two doses of either the BNT162b2 or the mRNA-1273 mRNA SARS-CoV-2 vaccine were administered to participants. None of the healthy vaccine recipients had a prior SARS-CoV-2 infection, which was confirmed by nucleocapsid antibody tests that came back negative both before and after vaccination. Each well held two million PBMC cultured in IMDM containing around 5% human AB serum, 9 to 10 IU/ml IL-2 and gentamicin, along with roughly 10 ug/ml peptides. Half of the culture medium was replaced with fresh IL-2-containing medium on days 3 and 7. Unless noted otherwise, every peptide stimulation condition was grown in triplicate wells. Using Ficoll-Paque Plus gradient centrifugation, PBMC were separated from whole blood and then either used fresh or cryopreserved at -140C. The spike proteins of SARS-CoV-2 and of the common cold coronaviruses HCoV-NL63, HCoV-OC43 and HCoV-229E were spanned by overlapping peptide pools. The QIAamp micro DNA kit was used to extract genomic DNA from the cultured CD4+ T cells.

The material sequenced was CD4+ T cells from PBMCs cultured with HCoV-NL63 spike peptides, taken after COVID-19 vaccination. The cell subset or site label on this specimen signifies: HCoV-NL63 spike overlapping peptide pool stimulation. This chain joins TRBV3-1 (or the pseudogene TRBV3-2) to TRBJ1-1; TRBD1 agrees with 7 junctional bases. The receptor's source is a human donor who received a COVID-19 vaccine. The DNA sequence is TGTGCCAGCAGCCCGAACAGGGGCGGAAACACTGAAGCTTTCTTT. Its translation is CASSPNRGGNTEAFF.